Listed here are 9 T cell receptor beta chains from one sample, sequenced in a study of tumor-infiltrating lymphocytes in primary liver carcinoma (dated by TCRdb to 2017 to 2019). Sequenced on an Illumina HiSeq 2500. Using a constant-region primer and ProtoScript II reverse transcriptase, TCRbeta-specific cDNA was reverse-transcribed from about 540 ng total RNA. TCRbeta libraries were built with three nested multiplex PCR rounds, a slightly modified ARM-PCR procedure. Multiplex TRBV1-TRBV30 forward primers and a Cbeta reverse primer were used in the first two PCR rounds, each of which was run for around 9 cycles. TCRdb trimmed public reads at Q25 via fastp, called clones via MiXCR and kept in-frame beta chains. One record per CDR3 amino acid sequence lists the most common genes and DNA. The sample profile shows hundreds of thousands of distinct CDR3 sequences; almost 60% of them were found once. The ten largest clones capture about 15% of the sample.

TRIzol reagent was used to extract blood RNA from unsorted whole blood, while the DNeasy Blood & Tissue kit provided the germline DNA. Sequencing input: peripheral blood. These TCRs come from a woman between 25 and 40 years old with primary liver carcinoma and hepatitis B virus infection.

As regards this clonotype: An end of the junction does not agree with germline; a read error may underlie this. V usage is TRBV11-2 and J usage is TRBJ2-1; TRBD2 is a possible D gene (7 bases). CDR1 SGHAT and CDR2 FQNNGV come from the germline V gene. The CDR3 has 15 amino acids. The DNA for the CDR3 is TGTGCCAGCAGCTTTACCGGGGGGCTGGTAAGTGAGCAGTTATTT. Translating gives CASSFTGGLVSEQLF.

Points on this clonotype: A much more abundant neighbour one base away suggests this may be a read error. The rearrangement links TRBV6-5 to TRBJ2-7, with 7 bases fitting TRBD1. Germline-derived CDR1 and CDR2 are MNHEY and SVGAGI. The CDR3 spans 14 residues. The CDR3 sequence: CASKRQGGSHEHYF. For the CDR3, the DNA is TGTGCCAGCAAGAGACAGGGTGGCTCCCACGAGCACTACTTC.

A remark on this clonotype: A read error is possible here, since a much larger clone lies one base away. The V gene is TRBV6-1, the J gene TRBJ2-1; no clear D gene. This CDR3 contains 11 residues. CDR1 and CDR2 from the germline V gene are MNHNS and SASEGT. Here the CDR3 DNA reads TGTGCCTGCAGTCCGTACCATGAGCAGTTCTTC. Its protein product is CACSPYHEQFF.

This clonotype was observed a single time. Relative to the germline gene, one junction end is altered; a read error may explain this. This chain links TRBV12-3 or TRBV12-4 with TRBJ1-5; no reliable D call. There are 15 residues in the CDR3. The CDR3 protein is CASGSSSYRNQSQHF. The CDR3, as DNA: TGTGCCAGCGGGTCGTCCTCTTATCGCAATCAGTCCCAACATTTT.

This clonotype was seen many times. The rearrangement joins TRBV11-3 to TRBJ2-3; 13 bases are shared with TRBD2. With 5 bases clipped from V and 5 bases from J, the junction kept 7 bases outside the gene matches. This CDR3 spans 16 amino acids. Looked up from germline, CDR1 is SGHNT and CDR2 is YENEEA. CDR3 protein: CASSPRLAGGIDTQYF. DNA for the CDR3: TGTGCCAGCAGCCCCCGACTAGCGGGAGGTATAGATACGCAGTATTTT. The full variable domain, in which reference TRBV11-3 and TRBJ2-3 provide the parts outside the CDR3, is EAGVVQSPRYKIIEKKQPVAFWCNPISGHNTLYWYLQNLGQGPELLIRYENEEAVDDSQLPKDRFSAERLKGVDSTLKIQPAELGDSAVYLCASSPRLAGGIDTQYFGPGTRLTVL.

This clonotype was counted many times. An end of the junction does not agree with germline; a read error may underlie this. J is TRBJ2-2 and V is TRBV12-3 or TRBV12-4; D uncertain. This CDR3 spans 12 amino acids. CDR3 sequence: CASSLVTGELFF. As DNA, the CDR3 is TGCGCCAGCAGCCTCGTAACCGGGGAGCTGTTTTTT.

A remark on this clonotype: A read error may be the cause here, since a much bigger clone is one base away. V is TRBV12-3 or TRBV12-4 and J is TRBJ1-2; D gene unclear. The CDR3 contains 13 residues. V was shortened by 7 bases and J by 7 bases, with 16 bases between the two germline ends. CDR3 DNA sequence: TGTGCCAGCAATCCTTGGAGGGCAAGTGGCTACACCTTC. It translates to CASNPWRASGYTF.

For this clonotype: The junction and the germline gene differ at one end; a read error may be behind it. The V call is TRBV4-1, the J call TRBJ2-7, with 7 bases fitting TRBD1. Germline V gives CDR1 MGHRA, CDR2 YSYEKL. This CDR3 has 15 residues. In DNA, the CDR3 is TGCGCCAGCAGCCGGGGGACAGAGGGAACCTACGTGCAGTACTTC. Amino acid sequence: CASSRGTEGTYVQYF.

In the case of this clonotype: This sequence may be a read error, since a much larger clone differs from it by one base. The chain employs TRBV6-5 and TRBJ2-5; 9 bases line up with TRBD1. CDR3 length equals 15 residues. Germline CDR1 is MNHEY and CDR2 is SVGAGI. Germline trimming cut 4 bases from V and 8 bases from J; bases unmatched to any gene: 11. The CDR3 loop reads CASSWGQGWVDTQYF. CDR3 sequence (DNA): TGTGCCAGCAGTTGGGGACAGGGATGGGTAGATACCCAGTACTTC.